Given below is one T cell receptor beta chain in context. The antigen remains unidentified. These data are taken from a study of cytomegalovirus exposure and HLA in healthy donors. Study-wide results and caveats: The authors excluded some V segments, including TRBV6-2 and TRBV6-3, as indistinguishable. It emerged from a later analysis that several of the most significant clusters appeared to be linked to common viral pathogens. Most CMV-associated TCR beta chains were later found to appear HLA-restricted. Follow-up analysis later connected one missense variant in DCLRE1C with trimming of TCR beta V- and J-genes.

CDR1 and CDR2 from the germline V gene are SGDLS and YYNGEE. J lost 3 bases, V lost 3 bases, and 11 bases had no gene match. This CDR3 comprises 16 residues. PCR used 60 Vbeta primers and 13 Jbeta primers. Only in-frame clones appear in the TCRdb table, and some are missing; sequencing was by immunoSEQ multiplex PCR. This sample's table has about 110,000 clones. Sequenced sample: PBMCs. This rearrangement joins TRBV9 to TRBJ2-7; 8 positions agree with TRBD2. The clonotype originates from a man younger than 35 in good health and CMV-seronegative. The CDR3 sequence: CASSEGESGRLYEQYF. CDR3 DNA sequence: TGTGCCAGCAGCGAGGGGGAAAGCGGGAGACTCTACGAGCAGTACTTC. Full variable domain (missing parts from reference TRBV9 and TRBJ2-7): DSGVTQTPKHLITATGQRVTLRCSPRSGDLSVYWYQQSLDQGLQFLIQYYNGEERAKGNILERFSAQQFPDLHSELNLSSLELGDSALYFCASSEGESGRLYEQYFGPGTRLTVT.